The 32 T cell receptor beta chains presented below share a single source sample, sequenced in a study of identical twins. One entry per CDR3 protein results from TCRdb running MiXCR on the 5' RACE reads. The sample yields 690,000 or so distinct CDR3 sequences, around 8.6% seen once. A further study also used this sample, focusing on yellow fever vaccine responses in identical twins.

Sequenced sample: PBMCs. These receptor sequences come from a woman between 18 and 29 years old in good health.

This clonotype was seen many times. Here the CDR3 DNA reads TGTGCCAGCAGTTCCGCAGGGGTCTATCGCAATCAGCCCCAGCATTTT. The encoded protein is CASSSAGVYRNQPQHF. This rearrangement joins TRBV28 to TRBJ1-5; possible D gene TRBD1, 6 bases. The germline gives CDR1 MDHEN, CDR2 SYDVKM. V lost 4 bases, J lost 2 bases, and 15 bases lay in between. The CDR3 covers 16 residues.

This clonotype was counted only a few times. The rearrangement links TRBV6-5 to TRBJ2-7; the D gene is possibly TRBD2 (6 bases). The V end was cut by 2 bases, the J end by 7 bases, with 21 bases between. CDR1 MNHEY and CDR2 SVGAGI come from the germline V gene. The CDR3 is made up of 16 amino acids. The CDR3 protein is CASSYDRTGGAKEQYF. The CDR3 DNA reads as TGTGCCAGCAGTTACGATCGGACGGGCGGGGCCAAAGAGCAGTACTTC.

CDR3 region: CASSLTPGPKYF. CDR3 coding DNA: TGTGCCAGCAGCCTTACTCCGGGACCCAAGTACTTC. The chain is built from TRBV14 and TRBJ2-5; the D gene could be TRBD1 or TRBD2 (5 bases each). Germline V gene sequence: CDR1 SGHDN, CDR2 FVKESK. CDR3 length: 12 amino acids. Trimming pared 4 bases from V and 12 bases from J, leaving 15 bases between. The variable domain in full, with the rest retrieved from reference TRBV14 and TRBJ2-5, is EAGVTQFPSHSVIEKGQTVTLRCDPISGHDNLYWYRRVMGKEIKFLLHFVKESKQDESGMPNNRFLAERTGGTYSTLKVQPAELEDSGVYFCASSLTPGPKYFGPGTRLLVL.

This clonotype was seen a few times. The chain uses TRBV7-2 and TRBJ1-1; D unresolved. Trimming pared 2 bases from V and 0 bases from J, leaving 10 bases between. Per germline, CDR1 SGHTA and CDR2 FQGNSA. The CDR3 loop spans 15 amino acids. The CDR3 sequence: CASSLNSYVNTEAFF. CDR3 nucleotides: TGTGCCAGCAGCTTAAATTCTTATGTGAACACTGAAGCTTTCTTT.

This chain links TRBV6-2 or TRBV6-3 with TRBJ2-1, with 7 positions matching TRBD1. Per germline, CDR1 MNHEY and CDR2 SVGEGT. J was trimmed by 9 bases and V by 3 bases; bases with no gene match: 11. The CDR3 totals 15 residues. CDR3 amino acids: CASSYWGQSRGEQFF. The CDR3 DNA follows: TGTGCCAGCAGTTATTGGGGACAGTCTCGAGGTGAGCAGTTCTTC.

V is TRBV7-9 and J is TRBJ2-7, with D possibly matching TRBD1 (5 bases). The CDR3 spans 13 residues. In germline, CDR1 is SEHNR, CDR2 FQNEAQ (reference sequence). V gave up 6 bases and J gave up 3 bases, with 12 bases separating them. CDR3 protein: CASRKGQGYEQYF. DNA of the CDR3: TGTGCCAGCAGGAAGGGGCAGGGCTACGAGCAGTACTTC. Combining the CDR3 with reference TRBV7-9 and TRBJ2-7 gives the whole variable domain DTGVSQNPRHKITKRGQNVTFRCDPISEHNRLYWYRQTLGQGPEFLTYFQNEAQLEKSRLLSDRFSAERPKGSFSTLEIQRTEQGDSAMYLCASRKGQGYEQYFGPGTRLTVT.

This clonotype was counted only a few times. V and J are TRBV5-1 and TRBJ1-1; 7 bases align to TRBD1. The CDR3 runs to 14 residues. The germline CDR1 and CDR2 sequences are SGHRS and YFSETQ. V lost 4 bases, J lost 3 bases, and 6 bases stayed unmatched. In DNA, the CDR3 is TGCGCCAGCAGCCATAACGACAGGGACACTGAAGCTTTCTTT. Residues: CASSHNDRDTEAFF.

The rearrangement uses TRBV4-2 and TRBJ2-7, with 7 bases fitting TRBD2. There are 15 residues in the CDR3. J was trimmed by 6 bases and V by 0 bases; bases with no gene match: 8. Germline V gives CDR1 LGHNA, CDR2 YNFKEQ. CDR3 in amino acids: CASSQDETSAGEQYF. DNA for the CDR3: TGTGCCAGCAGCCAAGACGAAACTAGCGCGGGCGAGCAGTACTTC.

The gene calls are TRBV7-9 and TRBJ1-2, with D perhaps matching TRBD1 (5 bases). The CDR3 sequence is 13 residues long. V was trimmed by 8 bases and J by 2 bases, leaving 12 bases between them. In germline, CDR1 is SEHNR, CDR2 FQNEAQ (reference sequence). CDR3 amino acids: CASQTALNYGYTF. In DNA, the CDR3 is TGTGCCAGCCAGACAGCGCTAAACTATGGCTACACCTTC.

Ten or more counts support this clonotype. The V call is TRBV7-8, the J call TRBJ2-7; 9 bases agree with TRBD2. With V trimmed by 0 bases and J by 5 bases, 5 bases remained unmatched. Germline V gives CDR1 SGHVS, CDR2 FQNEAQ. CDR3 length equals 15 residues. As DNA, the CDR3 is TGTGCCAGCAGCTTAGCCGCGGGGGGGCCAAACGAGCAGTACTTC. The encoded protein is CASSLAAGGPNEQYF.

This clonotype was seen a few times. The genes are TRBV28 and TRBJ2-1; 10 nucleotides match TRBD2. Per germline, CDR1 MDHEN and CDR2 SYDVKM. This CDR3 region has 14 residues. V gave up 3 bases and J gave up 14 bases; unmatched junction bases: 10. In nucleotides, the CDR3 is TGTGCCAGCAGTTTCACGGGACTAGCGACGAGGAAGTTCTTC. It yields the protein CASSFTGLATRKFF.

This clonotype was recorded a few times. CDR3 protein: CASSLIAGANEQFF. DNA of the CDR3: TGTGCCAGCAGCTTAATCGCGGGAGCCAATGAGCAGTTCTTC. V is TRBV7-9 and J is TRBJ2-1, with 7 bases identical to TRBD2. Germline V gene data show CDR1 as SEHNR and CDR2 as FQNEAQ (reference sequence). V lost 2 bases to trimming and J lost 6 bases; unmatched junction nucleotides: 4. CDR3 length: 14 amino acids.

This clonotype appeared many times. This chain joins TRBV12-3 or TRBV12-4 and TRBJ2-3; the D gene is possibly TRBD2 (7 bases). The CDR3 contains 16 residues. V was shortened by 7 bases and J by 4 bases, with 21 bases between the two germline ends. The CDR3 coding sequence is TGTGCCAGCACCCTTTTTGGGGGGGCCGCAGCAGATACGCAGTATTTT. It translates to CASTLFGGAAADTQYF.

This rearrangement joins TRBV3-1 to TRBJ2-1; the D is unclear. V was trimmed by 6 bases and J by 6 bases, leaving 6 bases between them. Germline V lookup: CDR1 LGHDT, CDR2 YNNKEL (reference sequence). The CDR3 length is 11 residues. The CDR3 coding sequence is TGTGCCAGCAGTCGGATCAATGAGCAGTTCTTC. This sequence encodes CASSRINEQFF.

The V gene is TRBV29-1, the J gene TRBJ2-7, with D unclear. Germline CDR1 reads SQVTM; CDR2 reads ANQGSEA. The CDR3 extends over 12 amino acids. The V end was cut by 1 base, the J end by 0 bases, with 4 bases between. The CDR3 DNA follows: TGCAGCGTTGAAGCAGACTCCTACGAGCAGTACTTC. Protein: CSVEADSYEQYF.

The chain couples TRBV20-1 to TRBJ2-7; 9 bases fit TRBD2. The V gene's germline CDR1 is DFQATT and CDR2 SNEGSKA (reference sequence). J lost 6 bases, V lost 1 base, and 4 bases had no gene match. The length of the CDR3 is 13 residues. The CDR3 DNA reads as TGCAGTGCTAGAGTTGTGACTAGCGGCGAGCAGTACTTC. The encoded protein is CSARVVTSGEQYF.

DNA of the CDR3: TGCAGCGTTCATACTAGCGGTCAAGAGACCCAGTACTTC. As protein: CSVHTSGQETQYF. J is TRBJ2-5 and V is TRBV29-1; 8 bases agree with TRBD2. Germline CDR1 reads SQVTM; CDR2 reads ANQGSEA. This CDR3 has 13 amino acids. J lost 2 bases, V lost 5 bases, and 4 bases had no gene match. Filled out from reference TRBV29-1 and TRBJ2-5, the complete variable domain reads SAVISQKPSRDICQRGTSLTIQCQVDSQVTMMFWYRQQPGQSLTLIATANQGSEATYESGFVIDKFPISRPNLTFSTLTVSNMSPEDSSIYLCSVHTSGQETQYFGPGTRLLVL.

This clonotype turned up a few times. The chain links TRBV4-1 to TRBJ1-1; 7 bases line up with TRBD1. The CDR3 consists of 16 residues. In germline, CDR1 is MGHRA, CDR2 YSYEKL. Trimming took 1 base from V and 5 from J; bases not matched to a gene: 10. The CDR3 reads CASSQGTGERWTEAFF. The CDR3 DNA reads TGCGCCAGCAGCCAAGGTACAGGGGAGAGATGGACTGAAGCTTTCTTT.

The V gene is TRBV5-1, the J gene TRBJ2-7; TRBD1 might be the D (5 bases). CDR3 length: 15 amino acids. With 0 bases removed from V and 4 bases from J, the gap between germline ends came to 14 bases. Per germline, CDR1 SGHRS and CDR2 YFSETQ. The CDR3 DNA sequence: TGCGCCAGCAGCTTGGGACAGCCGGGTGGGTACGAGCAGTACTTC. Amino acid sequence: CASSLGQPGGYEQYF. The entire variable domain, with the rest obtained from reference TRBV5-1 and TRBJ2-7, is as follows: KAGVTQTPRYLIKTRGQQVTLSCSPISGHRSVSWYQQTPGQGLQFLFEYFSETQRNKGNFPGRFSGRQFSNSRSEMNVSTLELGDSALYLCASSLGQPGGYEQYFGPGTRLTVT.

The V and J genes are TRBV5-1 and TRBJ1-1, with TRBD1 identical over 7 bases. The CDR3 is 16 residues long. Germline V gene lookup returns CDR1 SGHRS and CDR2 YFSETQ. V gave up 3 bases and J gave up 0 bases; unmatched junction bases: 8. Here the CDR3 DNA reads TGCGCCAGCAGCTATCGACAGGGAGGCATGAACACTGAAGCTTTCTTT. Amino acids: CASSYRQGGMNTEAFF.

The chain is built from TRBV2 and TRBJ2-3; D may be TRBD2 (5 bases). The germline gives CDR1 SNHLY, CDR2 FYNNEI. The ends were cut back, 9 bases at V and 3 bases at J, with 16 bases in the middle. The length of the CDR3 is 14 residues. The CDR3 bases are TGTGCCAGTCGTTTCCGGGAAGGGACAGATACGCAGTATTTT. It yields the protein CASRFREGTDTQYF. Full variable domain (missing parts from reference TRBV2 and TRBJ2-3): EPEVTQTPSHQVTQMGQEVILRCVPISNHLYFYWYRQILGQKVEFLVSFYNNEISEKSEIFDDQFSVERPDGSNFTLKIRSTKLEDSAMYFCASRFREGTDTQYFGPGTRLTVL.

The gene calls are TRBV24-1 and TRBJ1-3, with D unclear. The CDR3 loop spans 15 amino acids. Germline assignment: CDR1 KGHDR and CDR2 SFDVKD. Trimming pared 4 bases from V and 0 bases from J, leaving 9 bases between. The CDR3 sequence is CATSERGGSGNTIYF. The CDR3 DNA sequence: TGTGCCACCAGTGAACGCGGCGGCTCTGGAAACACCATATATTTT.

This clonotype was found many times. The chain uses TRBV5-1 and TRBJ1-1; D might be TRBD1 (5 bases). CDR3 length equals 17 residues. V shed 0 bases and J shed 5 bases, with 20 bases lying between them. Germline loops: CDR1 SGHRS, CDR2 YFSETQ. For the CDR3, the DNA is TGCGCCAGCAGCTTGGCGGTCCAGGGTATTTGGGGGACTGAAGCTTTCTTT. Amino acid sequence: CASSLAVQGIWGTEAFF.

This clonotype was observed a few times. The CDR3 loop is CASSPLAGLRETQYF. The CDR3 DNA sequence: TGTGCCAGCAGCCCGCTAGCTGGACTCCGTGAGACCCAGTACTTC. The V call is TRBV5-6, the J call TRBJ2-5, with D perhaps TRBD2 (5 bases). V gave up 4 bases and J gave up 5 bases, with 18 bases separating them. Germline CDR1 reads SGHDT; CDR2 reads YYEEEE. This CDR3 spans 15 amino acids.

The rearrangement joins TRBV20-1 to TRBJ1-2, with D perhaps matching TRBD1 (6 bases). V lost 0 bases and J lost 3, with 14 bases in between. CDR1 is DFQATT, CDR2 SNEGSKA, per germline (reference sequence). The CDR3 totals 15 residues. The CDR3 DNA sequence: TGCAGTGCTAGAGATATATGGACAGACGACTATGGCTACACCTTC. Translating it yields CSARDIWTDDYGYTF.

This clonotype was recorded at least ten times. This chain joins TRBV7-9 and TRBJ2-5, with D possibly being TRBD1 (7 bases). Trimming took 5 bases from V and 5 from J, leaving 15 bases between them. The CDR3 spans 14 residues. Germline V gene sequence: CDR1 SEHNR, CDR2 FQNEAQ (reference sequence). The CDR3, as DNA: TGTGCCAGCAGCCTAAGGACAGGAGGGGAGACCCAGTACTTC. This encodes CASSLRTGGETQYF.

This clonotype was seen only a few times. V gene TRBV27 combines with J gene TRBJ2-2; D unresolved. There are 14 residues in the CDR3. The V end lost 3 bases, the J end lost 7 bases, and 12 bases lay between the germline ends. Germline V gives CDR1 MNHEY, CDR2 SMNVEV (reference sequence). In DNA form, the CDR3 reads TGTGCCAGCAGTTTTGGCCTAGGTCACGGGGAGCTGTTTTTT. Its translation: CASSFGLGHGELFF.

This clonotype was detected a few times. DNA for the CDR3: TGTGCCAGCAGCCCCCACCCGACAGTTGGTAGCACAGATACGCAGTATTTT. Its translation is CASSPHPTVGSTDTQYF. V is TRBV7-9 and J is TRBJ2-3, with a tentative D call TRBD1 (5 bases). The CDR3 extends over 17 amino acids. The germline CDR1 and CDR2 sequences are SEHNR and FQNEAQ (reference sequence). With 5 bases removed from V and 0 bases from J, the gap between germline ends came to 18 bases. The full variable domain, its missing parts supplied by reference TRBV7-9 and TRBJ2-3, is DTGVSQNPRHKITKRGQNVTFRCDPISEHNRLYWYRQTLGQGPEFLTYFQNEAQLEKSRLLSDRFSAERPKGSFSTLEIQRTEQGDSAMYLCASSPHPTVGSTDTQYFGPGTRLTVL.

The rearrangement joins TRBV3-1 to TRBJ2-5; 9 bases match TRBD1. The V gene's germline CDR1 is LGHDT and CDR2 YNNKEL (reference sequence). The CDR3 runs 15 residues. Germline trimming cut 3 bases from V and 3 bases from J; bases unmatched to any gene: 5. This CDR3 reads CASSQTGDREETQYF. CDR3 nucleotide sequence: TGTGCCAGCAGCCAGACGGGGGACAGGGAAGAGACCCAGTACTTC.

In this sample, this clonotype turned up a few times. The V and J genes are TRBV18 and TRBJ2-1, with D possibly TRBD2 on 5 matching bases. Looked up from germline, CDR1 is KGHSH and CDR2 is LQKENI. The CDR3 sequence is 15 residues long. V lost 3 bases to trimming and J lost 1 base, with 10 bases between them. This CDR3 is CASSPELGSYNEQFF. As DNA, the CDR3 is TGTGCCAGCTCACCTGAACTAGGTTCCTACAATGAGCAGTTCTTC.

This clonotype was detected only a few times. The chain joins TRBV28 to TRBJ1-3; possible D gene TRBD1, 6 bases. Trimming took 4 bases from V and 4 from J, leaving 17 bases between them. Germline V CDR1 and CDR2: MDHEN, SYDVKM. The CDR3 totals 16 residues. The DNA of the CDR3 is TGTGCCAGCAGTTCCCTCACAGGGAGTACGGGAAACACCATATATTTT. Translating it yields CASSSLTGSTGNTIYF.

V gene TRBV15 combines with J gene TRBJ2-5; D unclear. Germline V gives CDR1 LNHNV, CDR2 YYDKDF (reference sequence). V was pared by 8 bases and J by 3 bases, with 13 bases between. The CDR3 length is 13 residues. CDR3 sequence reads: CATSGPPEETQYF. CDR3 in DNA: TGTGCCACCTCCGGGCCCCCTGAAGAGACCCAGTACTTC.